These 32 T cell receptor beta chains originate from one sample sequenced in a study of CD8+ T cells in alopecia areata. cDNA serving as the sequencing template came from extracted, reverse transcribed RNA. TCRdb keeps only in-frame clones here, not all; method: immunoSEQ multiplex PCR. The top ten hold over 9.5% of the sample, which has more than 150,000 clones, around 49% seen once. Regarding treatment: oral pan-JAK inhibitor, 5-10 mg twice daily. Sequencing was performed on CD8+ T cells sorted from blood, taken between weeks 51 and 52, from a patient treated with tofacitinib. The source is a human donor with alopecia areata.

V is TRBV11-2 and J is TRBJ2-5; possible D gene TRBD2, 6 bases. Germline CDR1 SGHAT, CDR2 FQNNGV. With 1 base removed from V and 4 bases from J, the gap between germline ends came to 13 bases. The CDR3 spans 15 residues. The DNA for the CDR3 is TGTGCCAGCAGCTTAGTCCCGACTAGACGAGAGACCCAGTACTTC. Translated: CASSLVPTRRETQYF.

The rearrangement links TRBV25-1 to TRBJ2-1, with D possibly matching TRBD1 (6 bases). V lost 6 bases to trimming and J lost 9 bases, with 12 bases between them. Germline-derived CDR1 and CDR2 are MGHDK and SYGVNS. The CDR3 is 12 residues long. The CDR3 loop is CASSARGGEQFF. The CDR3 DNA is TGTGCCAGCAGCGCCAGGGGCGGTGAGCAGTTCTTC.

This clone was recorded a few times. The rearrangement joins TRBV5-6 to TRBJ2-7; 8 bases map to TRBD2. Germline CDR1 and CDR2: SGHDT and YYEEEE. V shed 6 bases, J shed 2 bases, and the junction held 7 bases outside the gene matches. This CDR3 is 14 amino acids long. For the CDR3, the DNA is TGTGCCAGCACCGCGGGGGGCCTTACCTACGAGCAGTACTTC. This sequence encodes CASTAGGLTYEQYF.

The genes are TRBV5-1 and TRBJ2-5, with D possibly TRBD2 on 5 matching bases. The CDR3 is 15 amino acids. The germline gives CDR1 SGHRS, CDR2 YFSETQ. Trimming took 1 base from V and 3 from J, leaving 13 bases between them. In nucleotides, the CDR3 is TGCGCCAGCAGCTTGACAGCGGCGAACAAAGAGACCCAGTACTTC. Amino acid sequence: CASSLTAANKETQYF.

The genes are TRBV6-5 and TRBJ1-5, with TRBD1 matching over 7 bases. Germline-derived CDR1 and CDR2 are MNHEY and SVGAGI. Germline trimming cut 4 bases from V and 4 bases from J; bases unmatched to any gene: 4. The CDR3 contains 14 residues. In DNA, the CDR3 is TGTGCCAGCAGTTCGACAGGGCTAAATCAGCCCCAGCATTTT. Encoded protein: CASSSTGLNQPQHF.

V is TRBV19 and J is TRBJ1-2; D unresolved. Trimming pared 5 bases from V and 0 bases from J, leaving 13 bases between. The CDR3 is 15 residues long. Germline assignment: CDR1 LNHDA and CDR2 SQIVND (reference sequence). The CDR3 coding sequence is TGTGCCAGTAGTCCTTTCTGGGAGGCTAACTATGGCTACACCTTC. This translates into CASSPFWEANYGYTF.

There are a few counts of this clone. This CDR3 reads CASSPPAEETQYF. CDR3 DNA: TGTGCCAGCTCACCACCGGCGGAAGAGACCCAGTACTTC. The V gene is TRBV18, the J gene TRBJ2-5; D gene uncertain. Germline assignment: CDR1 KGHSH and CDR2 LQKENI. V was shortened by 0 bases and J by 3 bases, with 5 bases between the two germline ends. The CDR3 is made up of 13 amino acids.

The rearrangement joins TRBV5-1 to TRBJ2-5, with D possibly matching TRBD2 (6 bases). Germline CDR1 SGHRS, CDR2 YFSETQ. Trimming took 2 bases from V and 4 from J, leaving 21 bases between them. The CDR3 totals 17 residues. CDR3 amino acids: CASSLPRESVFVETQYF. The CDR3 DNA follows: TGCGCCAGCAGCTTACCCCGGGAGTCTGTCTTCGTAGAGACCCAGTACTTC. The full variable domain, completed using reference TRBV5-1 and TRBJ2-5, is KAGVTQTPRYLIKTRGQQVTLSCSPISGHRSVSWYQQTPGQGLQFLFEYFSETQRNKGNFPGRFSGRQFSNSRSEMNVSTLELGDSALYLCASSLPRESVFVETQYFGPGTRLLVL.

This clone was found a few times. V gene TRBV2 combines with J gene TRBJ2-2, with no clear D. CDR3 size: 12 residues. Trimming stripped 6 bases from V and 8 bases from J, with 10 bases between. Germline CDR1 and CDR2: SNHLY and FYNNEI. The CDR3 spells CASSKRKGELFF. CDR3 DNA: TGTGCCAGCAGCAAAAGAAAGGGGGAGCTGTTTTTT. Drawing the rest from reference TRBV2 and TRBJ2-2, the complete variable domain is EPEVTQTPSHQVTQMGQEVILRCVPISNHLYFYWYRQILGQKVEFLVSFYNNEISEKSEIFDDQFSVERPDGSNFTLKIRSTKLEDSAMYFCASSKRKGELFFGEGSRLTVL.

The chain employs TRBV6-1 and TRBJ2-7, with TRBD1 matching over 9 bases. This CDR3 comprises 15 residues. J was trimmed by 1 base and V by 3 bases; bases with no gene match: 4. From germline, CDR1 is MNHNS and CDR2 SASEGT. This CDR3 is CASSDEGQGSYEQYF. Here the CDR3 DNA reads TGTGCCAGCAGTGACGAGGGACAGGGTTCCTACGAGCAGTACTTC.

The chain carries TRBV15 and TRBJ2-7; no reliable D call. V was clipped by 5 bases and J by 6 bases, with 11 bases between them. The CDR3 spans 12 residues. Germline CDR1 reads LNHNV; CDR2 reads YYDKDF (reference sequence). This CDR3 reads CATSPGLGEQYF. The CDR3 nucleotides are TGTGCCACCAGCCCTGGTTTGGGCGAGCAGTACTTC.

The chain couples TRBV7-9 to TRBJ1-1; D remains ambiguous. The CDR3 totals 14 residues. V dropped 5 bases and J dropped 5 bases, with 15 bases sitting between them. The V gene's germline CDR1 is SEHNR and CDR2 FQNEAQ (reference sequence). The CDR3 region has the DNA TGTGCCAGCAGCCCCACTCCAGGAACGACTGAAGCTTTCTTT. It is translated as CASSPTPGTTEAFF.

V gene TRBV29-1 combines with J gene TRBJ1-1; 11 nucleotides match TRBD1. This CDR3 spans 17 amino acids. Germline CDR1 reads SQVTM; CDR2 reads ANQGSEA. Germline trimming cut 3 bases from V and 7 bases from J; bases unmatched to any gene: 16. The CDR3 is CSVDGLPGTGGSGEAFF. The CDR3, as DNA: TGCAGCGTTGACGGGCTTCCCGGGACAGGGGGATCGGGTGAAGCTTTCTTT.

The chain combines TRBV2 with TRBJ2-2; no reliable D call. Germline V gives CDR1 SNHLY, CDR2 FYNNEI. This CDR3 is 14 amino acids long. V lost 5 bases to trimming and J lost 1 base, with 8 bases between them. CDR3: CASSSSENTGELFF. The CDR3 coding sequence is TGTGCCAGCAGTTCCTCTGAGAACACCGGGGAGCTGTTTTTT.

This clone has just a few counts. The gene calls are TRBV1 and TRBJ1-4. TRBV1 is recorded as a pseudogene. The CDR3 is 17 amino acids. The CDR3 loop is CTSSPGPRVAWYGKLFF. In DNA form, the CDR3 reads TGCACCAGCAGCCCAGGTCCTCGGGTGGCATGGTATGGAAAACTGTTTTTT.

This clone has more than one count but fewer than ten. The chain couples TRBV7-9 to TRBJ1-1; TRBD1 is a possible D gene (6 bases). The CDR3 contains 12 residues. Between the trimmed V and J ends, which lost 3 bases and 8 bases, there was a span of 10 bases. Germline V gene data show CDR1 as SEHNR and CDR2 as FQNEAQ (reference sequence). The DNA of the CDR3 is TGTGCCAGCAGCTTGGGGGGCAGCGAAGCTTTCTTT. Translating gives CASSLGGSEAFF.

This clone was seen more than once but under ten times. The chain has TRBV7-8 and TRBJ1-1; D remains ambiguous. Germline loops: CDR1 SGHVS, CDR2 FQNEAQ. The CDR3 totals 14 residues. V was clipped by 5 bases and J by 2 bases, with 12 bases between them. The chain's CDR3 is CASSLPAKNTEAFF. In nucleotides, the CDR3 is TGTGCCAGCAGCCTTCCCGCGAAAAACACTGAAGCTTTCTTT.

The CDR3 bases are TGTGCCAGCAGCTTAGCCCCTGGGACTTTGCAAGAGACCCAGTACTTC. Amino acid sequence: CASSLAPGTLQETQYF. V is TRBV7-2 and J is TRBJ2-5; tentatively, D is TRBD2 (6 bases). V lost 0 bases and J 2 bases, leaving 13 bases between the germline ends. The CDR3 is 16 amino acids. Germline CDR1 SGHTA, CDR2 FQGNSA.

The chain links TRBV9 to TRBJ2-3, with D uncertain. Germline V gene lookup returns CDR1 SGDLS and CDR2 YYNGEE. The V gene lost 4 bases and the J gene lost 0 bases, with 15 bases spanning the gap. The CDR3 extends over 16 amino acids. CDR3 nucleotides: TGTGCCAGCAGCTTGAGGACGGGTTCTAGCACAGATACGCAGTATTTT. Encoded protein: CASSLRTGSSTDTQYF.

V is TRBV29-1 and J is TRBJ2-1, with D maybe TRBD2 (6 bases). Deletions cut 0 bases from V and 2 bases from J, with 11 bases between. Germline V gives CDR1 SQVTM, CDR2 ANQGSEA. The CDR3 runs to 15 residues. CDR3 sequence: CSVEDSGVAYNEQFF. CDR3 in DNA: TGCAGCGTTGAAGATTCGGGGGTTGCCTACAATGAGCAGTTCTTC.

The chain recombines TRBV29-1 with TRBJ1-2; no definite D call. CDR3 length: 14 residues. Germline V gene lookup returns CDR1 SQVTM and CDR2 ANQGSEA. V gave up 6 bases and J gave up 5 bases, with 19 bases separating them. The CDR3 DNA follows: TGCAGCGTACACGAGGGAAGGGATTATTATGGCTACACCTTC. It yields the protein CSVHEGRDYYGYTF.

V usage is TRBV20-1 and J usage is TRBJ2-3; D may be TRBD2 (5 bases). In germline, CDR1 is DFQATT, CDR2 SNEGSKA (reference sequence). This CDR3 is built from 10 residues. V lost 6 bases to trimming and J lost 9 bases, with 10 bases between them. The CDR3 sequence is CSAHRGTQYF. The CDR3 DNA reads TGCAGTGCCCACCGGGGAACGCAGTATTTT.

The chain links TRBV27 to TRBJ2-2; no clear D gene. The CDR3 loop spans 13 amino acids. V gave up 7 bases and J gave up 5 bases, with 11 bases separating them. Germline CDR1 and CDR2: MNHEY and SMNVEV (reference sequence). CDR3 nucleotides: TGTGCCAGCACACCTCTAGGGACCGGGGAGCTGTTTTTT. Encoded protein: CASTPLGTGELFF.

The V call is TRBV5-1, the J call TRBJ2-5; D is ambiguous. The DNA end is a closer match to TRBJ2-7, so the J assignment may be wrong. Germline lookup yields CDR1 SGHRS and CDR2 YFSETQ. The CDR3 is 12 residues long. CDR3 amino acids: CASSSGAVEQYF. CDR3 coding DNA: TGCGCCAGCAGCTCTGGCGCGGTCGAGCAGTACTTC.

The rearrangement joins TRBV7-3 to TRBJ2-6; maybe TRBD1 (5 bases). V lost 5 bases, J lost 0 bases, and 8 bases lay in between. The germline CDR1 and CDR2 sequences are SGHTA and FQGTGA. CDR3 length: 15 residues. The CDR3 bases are TGTGCCAGCAGCCAAGACAGCTCTGGGGCCAACGTCCTGACTTTC. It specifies CASSQDSSGANVLTF.

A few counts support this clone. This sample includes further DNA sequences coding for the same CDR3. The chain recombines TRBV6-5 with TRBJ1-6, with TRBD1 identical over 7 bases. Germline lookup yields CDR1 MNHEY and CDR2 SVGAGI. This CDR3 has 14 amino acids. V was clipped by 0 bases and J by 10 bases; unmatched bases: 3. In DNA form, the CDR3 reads TGTGCCAGCAGTTACTCGGCAGGGGGGTCACCCCTCCACTTT. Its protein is CASSYSAGGSPLHF.

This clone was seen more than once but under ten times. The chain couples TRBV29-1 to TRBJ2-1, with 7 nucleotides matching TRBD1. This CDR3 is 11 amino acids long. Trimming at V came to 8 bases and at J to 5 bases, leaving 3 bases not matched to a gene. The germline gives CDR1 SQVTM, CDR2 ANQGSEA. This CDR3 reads CSTGTDNEQFF. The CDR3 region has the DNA TGCAGCACCGGGACAGACAATGAGCAGTTCTTC.

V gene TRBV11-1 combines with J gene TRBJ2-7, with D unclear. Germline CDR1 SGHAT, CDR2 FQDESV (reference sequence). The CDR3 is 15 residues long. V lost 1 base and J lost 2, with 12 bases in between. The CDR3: CASSLVQSSAYEQYF. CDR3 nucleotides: TGTGCCAGCAGCTTAGTACAGAGTTCGGCCTACGAGCAGTACTTC.

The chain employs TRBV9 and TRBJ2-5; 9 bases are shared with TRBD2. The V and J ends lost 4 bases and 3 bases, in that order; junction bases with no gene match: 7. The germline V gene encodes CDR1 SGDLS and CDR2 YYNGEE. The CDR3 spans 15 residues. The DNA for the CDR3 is TGTGCCAGCAGCTTCTCGACTAGCGGAAAAGAGACCCAGTACTTC. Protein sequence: CASSFSTSGKETQYF.

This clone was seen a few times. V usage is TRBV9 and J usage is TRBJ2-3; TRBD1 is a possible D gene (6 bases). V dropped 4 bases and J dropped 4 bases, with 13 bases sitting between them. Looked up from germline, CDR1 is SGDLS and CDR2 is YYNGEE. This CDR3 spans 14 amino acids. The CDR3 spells CASSRGIPPDTQYF. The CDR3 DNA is TGTGCCAGCAGCAGGGGGATCCCCCCAGATACGCAGTATTTT.

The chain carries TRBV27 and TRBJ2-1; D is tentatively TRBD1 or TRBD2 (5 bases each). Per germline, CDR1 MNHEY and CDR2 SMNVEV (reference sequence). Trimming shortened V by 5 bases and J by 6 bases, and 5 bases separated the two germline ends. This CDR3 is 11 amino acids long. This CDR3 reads CASSGGNEQFF. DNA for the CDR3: TGTGCCAGCAGTGGGGGCAATGAGCAGTTCTTC.

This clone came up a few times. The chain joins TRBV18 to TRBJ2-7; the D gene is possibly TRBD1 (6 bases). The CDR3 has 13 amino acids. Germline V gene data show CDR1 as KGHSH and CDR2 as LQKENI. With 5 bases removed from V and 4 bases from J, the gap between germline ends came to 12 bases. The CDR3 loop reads CASSTTGGYEQYF. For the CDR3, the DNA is TGTGCCAGCTCAACGACAGGAGGATACGAGCAGTACTTC.